This T cell receptor beta chain was recovered during a study of Ad26.COV2.S vaccination and SARS-CoV-2 variants. About the research overall: Administration of Ad26.COV2.S was intramuscular, either once or twice 56 days apart. Study-wide results and limits: Breadth and depth estimates from TCRs may understate total T cell responses. Comparable non-spike TCR breadth was observed in vaccine and placebo recipients.

This CDR3 has 14 residues. After removal of 4 bases from V and 9 bases from J, the junction contained 7 bases not matched to a gene. The germline V gene encodes CDR1 MRHNA and CDR2 SNTAGT. About this clone: The target antigen is unknown.

Treatment reported: about 20 received Ad26.COV2.S at low or high dose, single or two shots; several received placebo; per-sample allocation not given. Samples were taken on day 63 after the first vaccine or placebo injection. Some clones are missing from TCRdb's copy, which holds only in-frame ones; the method was immunoSEQ multiplex PCR. The sample holds 250,000 to 300,000 clones, approximately 89% seen once. J is TRBJ2-1 and V is TRBV6-4; 9 bases are shared with TRBD1. Source: peripheral blood, taken in a trial of Ad26.COV2.S vaccine versus placebo. The receptor was derived from a person aged 18 to 65 who received the Ad26.COV2.S COVID-19 vaccine or a placebo. The CDR3 coding sequence is TGTGCCAGCAGTGCCAGGGACAGGGCTGGTGAGCAGTTCTTC. Residues: CASSARDRAGEQFF.